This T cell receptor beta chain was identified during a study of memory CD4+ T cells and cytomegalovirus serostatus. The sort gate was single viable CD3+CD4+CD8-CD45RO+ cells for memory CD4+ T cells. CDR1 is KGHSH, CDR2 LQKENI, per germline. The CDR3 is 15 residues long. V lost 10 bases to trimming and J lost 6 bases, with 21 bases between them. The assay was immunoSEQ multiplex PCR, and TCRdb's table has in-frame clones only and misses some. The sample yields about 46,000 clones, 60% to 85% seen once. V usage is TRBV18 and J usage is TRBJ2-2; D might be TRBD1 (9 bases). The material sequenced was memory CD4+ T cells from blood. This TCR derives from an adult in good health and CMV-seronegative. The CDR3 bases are TGTGCCACCCGGGGGGGACAGGGCGTGGCCGGGGAGCTGTTTTTT. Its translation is CATRGGQGVAGELFF.